This T cell receptor (beta chain) comes out of a study of T cells after posttransplantation cyclophosphamide. Clones were sequenced by immunoSEQ multiplex PCR, and TCRdb holds only the in-frame ones, with some missing. Of tens of thousands of clones detected, around 84% appear once; the ten largest clones hold 2.8%. The CDR3 runs 17 residues. Germline CDR1 is LGHNA and CDR2 is YNFKEQ. The V end was cut by 1 base, the J end by 0 bases, with 14 bases between. Study conclusions and caveats: Recipient CMV seropositivity and CMV reactivation strongly tracked TRB clonality. TRB overlap between skin or GI tissue T cells and blood was limited. Donor-recipient repertoire similarity was low at 1-2 months, rising over year one.

As concerns this clone: What it binds is not known.

Sequenced: PBMCs. The genes are TRBV4-2 and TRBJ2-3; D is perhaps TRBD2 (7 bases). The TCR sequence derives from a man younger than 40 with a blood cancer, CMV-positive, and with a related stem cell donor. CDR3 sequence: CASSQGVGGGSTDTQYF. The CDR3 nucleotides are TGTGCCAGCAGCCAAGGGGTAGGGGGGGGTAGCACAGATACGCAGTATTTT.